The clone carrying this T cell receptor (beta chain) was picked up many times. Its specificity is unknown. This entry belongs to a study of T-cell reconstitution after alpha-beta-depleted transplantation in children. Regarding the study as a whole: From newly produced T cells came most of the T-cell counts and diversity one year after transplant. Alpha-beta T cells present about two months after transplant were reported to originate from several hundred expanded graft clones. Some patients' high day-60 TCRbeta diversity was attributed to recipient cells surviving conditioning.

The CDR3 is 14 residues long. Losses at the gene ends were 6 bases for V and 1 base for J; bases not matched to a gene: 2. Preparation of the TCRbeta library was carried out with unique molecular identifiers. TCRdb fed the PCR reads into MiXCR, producing one record per CDR3 protein. Of some 600,000 distinct CDR3 sequences listed, 13% are singletons. This chain joins TRBV12-3 or TRBV12-4 and TRBJ2-1; 8 bases fit TRBD1. This TCR was recovered from a male patient aged 10 to 17 who had a stem cell transplant for acute myeloid leukemia, so the T cells may come from the graft donor. Sequencing was performed on PBMCs, mostly from graft donor cells, taken 360 days after TCRalphabeta/CD19-depleted stem cell transplant. The CDR3 reads CASRRTGSYNEQFF. The CDR3 region has the DNA TGTGCCAGCAGGCGGACAGGGTCCTACAATGAGCAGTTCTTC.